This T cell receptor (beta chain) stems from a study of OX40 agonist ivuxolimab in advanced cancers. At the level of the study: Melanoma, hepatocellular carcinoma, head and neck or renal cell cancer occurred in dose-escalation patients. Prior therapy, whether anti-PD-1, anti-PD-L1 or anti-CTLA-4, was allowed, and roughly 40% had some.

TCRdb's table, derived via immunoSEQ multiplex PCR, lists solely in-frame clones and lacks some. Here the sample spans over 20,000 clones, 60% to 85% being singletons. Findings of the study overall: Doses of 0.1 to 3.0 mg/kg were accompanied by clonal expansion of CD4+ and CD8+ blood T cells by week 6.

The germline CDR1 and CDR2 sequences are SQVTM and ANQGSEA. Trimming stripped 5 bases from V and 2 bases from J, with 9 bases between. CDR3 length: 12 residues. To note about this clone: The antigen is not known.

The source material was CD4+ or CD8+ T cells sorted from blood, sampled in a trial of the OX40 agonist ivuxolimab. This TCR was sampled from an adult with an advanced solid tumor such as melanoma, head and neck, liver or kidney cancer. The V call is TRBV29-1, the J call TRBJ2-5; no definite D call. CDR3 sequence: CSVSGSQETQYF. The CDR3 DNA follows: TGCAGCGTTTCAGGTAGTCAAGAGACCCAGTACTTC.